This TCR beta chain was sequenced for a study of T cell repertoires in cytomegalovirus infection. On this clonotype: Its antigen is still unknown.

CDR3 length equals 18 residues. The germline V gene encodes CDR1 KGHDR and CDR2 SFDVKD. Losses at the gene ends were 2 bases for V and 8 bases for J; bases not matched to a gene: 10. TCRdb itself ran the reads through MiXCR, one entry per CDR3 protein. The data hold approximately 280,000 distinct CDR3 sequences, with about 20% observed a single time. The chain uses TRBV24-1 and TRBJ2-1; 14 nucleotides line up with TRBD2. Here the sequenced sample was cultured PBMCs, taken from culture after CMV antigen stimulation. The sequence came from a human donor in good health (CMV status not recorded). Some clones in this sample may be carry-over from other donors' samples. The CDR3, as DNA: TGTGCCACCAGTGATTCCAGACTAGCGGGAGGGCCACGCGATGAGCAGTTCTTC. Its protein is CATSDSRLAGGPRDEQFF.